Listed below are T cell receptor beta chains from one sample, sequenced in a study of cytomegalovirus exposure and HLA in healthy donors. Sequenced by immunoSEQ multiplex PCR; TCRdb stores in-frame clones only, minus some. The table has hundreds of thousands of clones, 60% to 80% seen once; the top ten hold 3% to 4.5%. Sequenced input: PBMCs. The source is a male donor in good health and CMV-seronegative. Each CDR3 is given with its conserved first and last residue. Fields, in order: V gene, J gene, clone size, D gene, CDR3 DNA, CDR3 protein. The D gene is left open where the match is weak. Clone size is stated in some rows and not others, as once, few, many or a class when expanded.

TRBV7-8	TRBJ2-3	-	TRBD2	TGTGCCAGCAGAGTAGCGGGAGGGAACACAGATACGCAGTATTTT	CASRVAGGNTDTQYF
TRBV5-1	TRBJ2-1	-	TRBD2	TGCGCCAGCAGCTTGGAAGGTAGCGGGCGCTACAATGAGCAGTTCTTC	CASSLEGSGRYNEQFF
TRBV7-8	TRBJ1-1	once	TRBD1	TGTGCCAGCAGCCGTACGAACAGGGGTCTGAACACTGAAGCTTTCTTT	CASSRTNRGLNTEAFF
TRBV14	TRBJ1-2	-	-	TGTGCCAGCAGCCAAGAAAAAGGGGCGGGGTATGGCTACACCTTC	CASSQEKGAGYGYTF
TRBV9	TRBJ1-2	-	-	TGTGCCAGCAGCGTAGGAAGCTCCTACACCTTC	CASSVGSSYTF
TRBV6-1	TRBJ2-7	few	TRBD2	TGTGCCAGCAGTGATAGCGGGAGGGCTATGGGTCGGTACTTC	CASSDSGRAMGRYF
TRBV14	TRBJ1-5	-	-	TGTGCCAGCAGCCAACAGAATCAGCCCCAGCATTTT	CASSQQNQPQHF
TRBV11-2	TRBJ1-1	-	TRBD1	TGTGCCAGCAGCTCCGGACAGGTTCACACTGAAGCTTTCTTT	CASSSGQVHTEAFF
TRBV28	TRBJ1-5	-	-	TGTGCCAGCAGTTTGGGGGGGTTTCAGCCCCAGCATTTT	CASSLGGFQPQHF
TRBV5-1	TRBJ2-7	-	TRBD2	TGCGCCAGCGGCTTGCGACTAGCGGGAGGGCCCCCCTCCTACGAGCAGTACTTC	CASGLRLAGGPPSYEQYF
TRBV11-2	TRBJ1-1	-	TRBD1	TGTGCCAGCAGCATACAACAGGGGGCCGAAGCTTTCTTT	CASSIQQGAEAFF
TRBV5-1	TRBJ2-1	-	-	TGCGCCAGCAGCTTGGGACCGGAAACGGCCGGGGAGCAGTTCTTC	CASSLGPETAGEQFF
TRBV6-5	TRBJ2-1	-	-	TGTGCCTCCGGGCGAGGGTCCTACAATGAGCAGTTCTTC	CASGRGSYNEQFF
TRBV6-6	TRBJ1-4	few	-	TGTGCCAGCAGCCCCGCGGGCACGAGAAGCGAAAAACTGTTTTTT	CASSPAGTRSEKLFF
TRBV9	TRBJ2-5	-	TRBD1	TGTGCCAGCAGCCTCAGGACAGGGGAGACCCAGTACTTC	CASSLRTGETQYF
TRBV2	TRBJ2-5	-	-	TGTGCCAGCAGTGAACAGGGAATCGCCCAAGAGACCCAGTACTTC	CASSEQGIAQETQYF
TRBV19	TRBJ2-7	-	TRBD2	TGTGCCAGTAGTTCACGGACTAGCGGGAGGGCCTACGAGCAGTACTTC	CASSSRTSGRAYEQYF
TRBV7-9	TRBJ2-1	-	TRBD2	TGTGCCAGCAGCTCACTAGCGGGAGGAGGGTCCTACAATGAGCAGTTCTTC	CASSSLAGGGSYNEQFF
TRBV9	TRBJ2-7	once	-	TGTGCCAGCAGCCGGACAGACAGCTACGAGCAGTACTTC	CASSRTDSYEQYF
TRBV6-5	TRBJ2-5	-	TRBD1	TGTGCCAGCAGTTACTCCCTGACAGGGAGAGAGACCCAGTACTTC	CASSYSLTGRETQYF
TRBV6-1	TRBJ1-5	once	TRBD1	TGTGCCAGCAGTGAATCAGGGGGCTGGCAGCCCCAGCATTTT	CASSESGGWQPQHF
TRBV6-5	TRBJ1-2	-	-	TGTGCCAGCAGCACTACACAGGTTAACTATGGCTACACCTTC	CASSTTQVNYGYTF
TRBV18	TRBJ2-1	-	-	TGTGCCAGCTCACCACCTGGAGCATCGGGTGGAGAGCAGTTCTTC	CASSPPGASGGEQFF
TRBV5-4	TRBJ2-1	few	-	TGTGCCAGCAGCTTTTCGGTCGGGGGTCACAATGAGCAGTTCTTC	CASSFSVGGHNEQFF
TRBV18	TRBJ2-5	-	TRBD2	TGTGCCAGCTCACCCTTCGGGACTAGCGGGAGGAGTCAAGAGACCCAGTACTTC	CASSPFGTSGRSQETQYF
TRBV10-1	TRBJ1-3	-	-	TGCGCCAGCACCGACTCAGGGGTTGGGACCTCTGGAAACACCATATATTTT	CASTDSGVGTSGNTIYF
TRBV6-5	TRBJ2-1	-	TRBD2	TGTGCCAGCAGCCTGCTACTAGCGCCGACCAATGAGCAGTTCTTC	CASSLLLAPTNEQFF
TRBV11-3	TRBJ2-2	-	TRBD2	TGTGCCAGCAGCACTAGCGGGGTAAACACCGGGGAGCTGTTTTTT	CASSTSGVNTGELFF
TRBV28	TRBJ1-5	-	TRBD1	TGTGCCAGCAGTTTTTCCGGGACAGGGGGTTGGAGCAATCAGCCCCAGCATTTT	CASSFSGTGGWSNQPQHF
TRBV9	TRBJ1-4	few	TRBD1	TGTGCCAGCAGCTTCCTGACAGGGACTAATGAAAAACTGTTTTTT	CASSFLTGTNEKLFF
TRBV6-6	TRBJ1-5	few	-	TGTGCCAGCAGTTACCCGACAGGAAGAGGCAATCAGCCCCAGCATTTT	CASSYPTGRGNQPQHF
TRBV5-8	TRBJ2-7	-	TRBD2	TGTGCCAGCAGCTCAAGCGGGAGACTGGCGGACGAGCAGTACTTC	CASSSSGRLADEQYF
TRBV9	TRBJ2-5	-	-	TGTGCCAGCAGCGTAGACAGGCGGTACCAAGAGACCCAGTACTTC	CASSVDRRYQETQYF